These 30 T cell receptor beta chains were sequenced from one sample in a study of response to subunit inactivated influenza vaccine. Via MiXCR, TCRdb re-called the RT-PCR reads, giving one row per CDR3 protein. Among some 500,000 distinct CDR3 sequences, about 25% were seen once, and the ten largest hold under 2.5%. Material: CD4+ T cells sorted from PBMCs, obtained 5 days after vaccination. The receptors originated from a man aged 45-65 years who received an inactivated influenza vaccine.

The gene calls are TRBV4-3 and TRBJ2-7; 8 nucleotides agree with TRBD1. The CDR3 extends over 15 amino acids. Germline lookup yields CDR1 LGHNA and CDR2 YSLEER. The ends lost 3 bases at V and 5 bases at J; junction bases unmatched: 9. The CDR3 nucleotides read TGCGCCAGCAGCCAGACCCGGGACAGGCTCCACGAGCAGTACTTC. This translates into CASSQTRDRLHEQYF.

In DNA, the CDR3 is TGTGCCATCAGTGATCGTAACGTCGAGACCCAGTACTTC. As protein: CAISDRNVETQYF. The V call is TRBV10-3, the J call TRBJ2-5; no clear D gene. V dropped 3 bases and J dropped 5 bases, with 10 bases sitting between them. Germline-derived CDR1 and CDR2 are ENHRY and SYGVKD. This CDR3 region has 13 residues.

This clonotype has a handful of counts. The rearrangement links TRBV7-2 to TRBJ2-2; 7 bases match TRBD2. The CDR3 covers 17 residues. Per germline, CDR1 SGHTA and CDR2 FQGNSA. The J segment lost 4 bases and the V segment lost 5 bases, leaving 13 bases of the junction unmatched. CDR3 region: CASSLNFGLGGTGELFF. The CDR3 DNA sequence: TGTGCCAGCAGCCTAAATTTCGGACTAGGTGGCACCGGGGAGCTGTTTTTT.

This clonotype was seen a handful of times. This chain's CDR3 is CASSLNRGPPYEQYF. In DNA, the CDR3 is TGTGCCAGCAGCTTAAATAGGGGGCCTCCCTACGAGCAGTACTTC. The chain links TRBV7-6 to TRBJ2-7, with TRBD1 matching 7 bases. With 2 bases clipped from V and 2 bases from J, the junction kept 6 bases outside the gene matches. Germline V gives CDR1 SGHVS, CDR2 FNYEAQ. There are 15 residues in the CDR3.

The rearrangement joins TRBV7-2 to TRBJ1-2; tentatively, D is TRBD1 (6 bases). The CDR3 extends over 13 amino acids. From germline, CDR1 is SGHTA and CDR2 FQGNSA. Deletions cut 7 bases from V and 2 bases from J, with 11 bases between. CDR3 DNA: TGTGCCAGCACCCCGGGACACAACTATGGCTACACCTTC. Protein sequence: CASTPGHNYGYTF. The whole variable domain, remainder taken from reference TRBV7-2 and TRBJ1-2, is GAGVSQSPSNKVTEKGKDVELRCDPISGHTALYWYRQSLGQGLEFLIYFQGNSAPDKSGLPSDRFSAERTGGSVSTLTIQRTQQEDSAVYLCASTPGHNYGYTFGSGTRLTVV.

V and J are TRBV14 and TRBJ1-1, with 10 bases identical to TRBD1. Germline V gene lookup returns CDR1 SGHDN and CDR2 FVKESK. The CDR3 runs to 16 residues. J lost 1 base, V lost 4 bases, and 6 bases had no gene match. CDR3 region: CASSPLRTGGNTEAFF. The CDR3 nucleotides read TGTGCCAGCAGCCCCCTTAGGACAGGGGGGAACACTGAAGCTTTCTTT.

In its sample, this clonotype was seen many times. The chain combines TRBV29-1 with TRBJ2-1, with D unclear. CDR3 length: 15 residues. V lost 0 bases, J lost 6 bases, and 15 bases lay in between. In germline, CDR1 is SQVTM, CDR2 ANQGSEA. The CDR3 sequence is CSVEEAQVWGNEQFF. As DNA, the CDR3 is TGCAGCGTTGAAGAGGCCCAAGTGTGGGGCAATGAGCAGTTCTTC.

V and J are TRBV2 and TRBJ2-7, with D maybe TRBD1 (5 bases). Per germline, CDR1 SNHLY and CDR2 FYNNEI. The CDR3 has 13 residues. V lost 7 bases to trimming and J lost 3 bases, with 13 bases between them. The CDR3 sequence is CASNLGPFYEQYF. CDR3 nucleotides: TGTGCCAGCAACCTGGGGCCATTCTACGAGCAGTACTTC. The full variable domain, in which reference TRBV2 and TRBJ2-7 provide the parts outside the CDR3, is EPEVTQTPSHQVTQMGQEVILRCVPISNHLYFYWYRQILGQKVEFLVSFYNNEISEKSEIFDDQFSVERPDGSNFTLKIRSTKLEDSAMYFCASNLGPFYEQYFGPGTRLTVT.

This clonotype was observed a few times. The chain uses TRBV12-3 or TRBV12-4 and TRBJ1-1, with D tentatively TRBD1 (5 bases). The V end was cut by 6 bases, the J end by 8 bases, with 16 bases between. CDR3 size: 13 residues. The CDR3 loop is CASSSYGGNEAFF. CDR3 sequence (DNA): TGTGCCAGCAGCTCTTATGGGGGGAACGAAGCTTTCTTT.

This clonotype was recorded at least ten times. The V and J genes are TRBV15 and TRBJ2-5; D possibly corresponds to TRBD2 (5 bases). Germline lookup yields CDR1 LNHNV and CDR2 YYDKDF (reference sequence). The germline V and J ends were trimmed by 5 bases and 4 bases, with 14 bases remaining between them. CDR3 size: 14 residues. CDR3 bases: TGTGCCACCAGCCTTCGGGGTGGGTCAGAGACCCAGTACTTC. Amino acids: CATSLRGGSETQYF.

The V call is TRBV5-1, the J call TRBJ1-1; D call uncertain. Germline loops: CDR1 SGHRS, CDR2 YFSETQ. The CDR3 runs to 14 residues. V was clipped by 1 base and J by 7 bases, with 14 bases between them. CDR3 DNA: TGCGCCAGCAGCTTGACGCAAAAGGGTCTTGAAGCTTTCTTT. It yields the protein CASSLTQKGLEAFF.

This clonotype was observed a handful of times. The V call is TRBV20-1, the J call TRBJ2-3, with a possible D match to TRBD2 (6 bases). The CDR3 totals 13 residues. CDR1 and CDR2 from the germline V gene are DFQATT and SNEGSKA (reference sequence). Between the trimmed V and J ends, which lost 3 bases and 3 bases, there was a span of 10 bases. CDR3 protein: CSASAGNTDTQYF. CDR3 sequence (DNA): TGCAGTGCTAGTGCGGGGAATACAGATACGCAGTATTTT.

This clonotype was detected a few times. This sequence joins TRBV20-1 and TRBJ1-1, with TRBD1 matching 9 bases. After removal of 0 bases from V and 5 bases from J, the junction contained 4 bases not matched to a gene. Germline CDR1 DFQATT, CDR2 SNEGSKA (reference sequence). The CDR3 extends over 14 amino acids. The CDR3 region is CSARDGTGRTEAFF. Here the CDR3 DNA reads TGCAGTGCTAGAGACGGGACAGGGCGGACTGAAGCTTTCTTT.

This chain uses TRBV10-3 with TRBJ2-5; TRBD2 matches at 12 bases. Germline values: CDR1 ENHRY, CDR2 SYGVKD. V shed 10 bases and J 4 bases; nucleotides not matched to a gene: 13. The CDR3 runs to 16 residues. The CDR3 sequence: CATAGSSGGAIETQYF. DNA for the CDR3: TGTGCCACCGCTGGGTCTAGCGGGGGGGCGATAGAGACCCAGTACTTC.

The gene calls are TRBV6-2 or TRBV6-3 and TRBJ2-5, with D maybe TRBD2 (6 bases). The CDR3 runs 14 residues. Germline-derived CDR1 and CDR2 are MNHEY and SVGEGT. Between the trimmed V and J ends, which lost 2 bases and 5 bases, there was a span of 12 bases. The CDR3, as DNA: TGTGCCAGCAGTTACCAGGGAGGAGTGGAGACCCAGTACTTC. It specifies CASSYQGGVETQYF.

This clonotype was detected only a few times. The chain links TRBV29-1 to TRBJ2-3; either TRBD1 or TRBD2 may supply D (5 bases each). The germline V and J ends were trimmed by 3 bases and 1 base, with 11 bases remaining between them. CDR1 and CDR2 from the germline V gene are SQVTM and ANQGSEA. The CDR3 loop spans 14 amino acids. CDR3 coding DNA: TGCAGCGTTGAGGACTCAGGGCGCACAGATACGCAGTATTTT. Its translation: CSVEDSGRTDTQYF.

This clonotype was observed a handful of times. CDR3: CASIGDRANYGYTF. As DNA, the CDR3 is TGTGCCAGCATCGGAGACAGGGCTAACTATGGCTACACCTTC. The chain employs TRBV2 and TRBJ1-2, with 7 bases that match TRBD1. Germline lookup yields CDR1 SNHLY and CDR2 FYNNEI. The trim removed 7 bases at V and 0 bases at J, leaving 5 bases unmatched. CDR3 length equals 14 residues.

This clonotype was counted a few times. The chain is built from TRBV4-1 and TRBJ2-2; TRBD2 matches 10 bases. Germline V lookup: CDR1 MGHRA, CDR2 YSYEKL. The junction had 4 bases not matched to a gene; V was cut back by 0 bases and J by 9 bases. This CDR3 has 15 amino acids. CDR3 DNA: TGCGCCAGCAGCCAAGAACTAGCGGGGCGAAGGGAGCTGTTTTTT. Protein sequence: CASSQELAGRRELFF.

This clonotype came up a few times. The rearrangement links TRBV3-1 to TRBJ1-3; no firm D call. Trimming left V 1 base short and J 4 bases short, with 8 bases between. Per germline, CDR1 LGHDT and CDR2 YNNKEL (reference sequence). This CDR3 is built from 14 residues. The CDR3 here is CASSQVGSGNTIYF. The CDR3 nucleotides are TGTGCCAGCAGCCAAGTAGGGAGCGGAAACACCATATATTTT.

As DNA, the CDR3 is TGTGCCAGCAAACTAGCGGGGTACTACGAGCAGTACTTC. Encoded protein: CASKLAGYYEQYF. This chain connects TRBV28 to TRBJ2-7; 10 bases map to TRBD2. CDR1 is MDHEN and CDR2 is SYDVKM in the germline V gene. J was trimmed by 3 bases and V by 7 bases; bases with no gene match: 3. The CDR3 covers 13 residues.

This rearrangement joins TRBV10-3 to TRBJ2-5; 10 bases line up with TRBD1. Germline values: CDR1 ENHRY, CDR2 SYGVKD. V trimming: 6 bases; J trimming: 11 bases; junction bases outside the gene matches: 12. The CDR3 spans 14 residues. The CDR3 spells CAISPGTGDRWQYF. In DNA form, the CDR3 reads TGTGCCATCAGCCCAGGGACAGGGGACAGGTGGCAGTACTTC.

The genes are TRBV12-3 or TRBV12-4 and TRBJ1-3; D is uncertain. With 5 bases removed from V and 4 bases from J, the gap between germline ends came to 9 bases. CDR3 size: 13 residues. The CDR3 DNA reads TGTGCCAGCAGTACAATTAGGGGAAACACCATATATTTT. It yields the protein CASSTIRGNTIYF.

The count of this clonotype is one. V usage is TRBV2 and J usage is TRBJ2-2; D is ambiguous. The CDR3 has 15 residues. The V end was cut by 2 bases, the J end by 0 bases, with 7 bases between. Germline V CDR1 and CDR2: SNHLY, FYNNEI. The CDR3 bases are TGTGCCAGCAGTGAATGGCAGGCGAACACCGGGGAGCTGTTTTTT. It translates to CASSEWQANTGELFF.

This clonotype has ten or more counts. The chain carries TRBV20-1 and TRBJ2-4; D uncertain. This CDR3 has 14 amino acids. Germline CDR1 DFQATT, CDR2 SNEGSKA (reference sequence). Trimming took off 1 base at V and 7 bases at J, with 14 bases between the two ends. The CDR3 coding sequence is TGCAGTGCTAGAGTCTCGGGTATAGTGAACATTCAGTACTTC. This translates into CSARVSGIVNIQYF.

This clonotype was counted only a few times. The chain combines TRBV4-1 with TRBJ1-4, with no clear D. The V end lost 3 bases, the J end lost 5 bases, and 16 bases lay between the germline ends. The CDR3 loop spans 16 amino acids. Germline-derived CDR1 and CDR2 are MGHRA and YSYEKL. CDR3 DNA: TGCGCCAGCAGCCAGCACCCCCGGACGGAGAATGAAAAACTGTTTTTT. This encodes CASSQHPRTENEKLFF.

This clonotype was observed many times. The chain couples TRBV28 to TRBJ1-1, with TRBD1 as a possible D gene (5 bases). This CDR3 spans 13 amino acids. V lost 3 bases to trimming and J lost 1 base, with 6 bases between them. CDR1 and CDR2 (germline): MDHEN, SYDVKM. In DNA, the CDR3 is TGTGCCAGCAGTTTGGGGGAGAACACTGAAGCTTTCTTT. This translates into CASSLGENTEAFF.

The J gene is TRBJ2-1, the V gene TRBV5-6; D not resolved. The CDR3 consists of 14 residues. Germline V lookup: CDR1 SGHDT, CDR2 YYEEEE. V lost 3 bases, J lost 3 bases, and 10 bases lay in between. CDR3 loop: CASSSQTIYNEQFF. The CDR3 nucleotides read TGTGCCAGCAGCTCGCAGACGATCTACAATGAGCAGTTCTTC.

CDR3 in DNA: TGTGCCAGCTTCGGGAGTCGAGCCACCACAGATACGCAGTATTTT. It translates to CASFGSRATTDTQYF. This sequence joins TRBV28 and TRBJ2-3; tentative D call: TRBD2 (6 bases). CDR3 size: 15 residues. Trimming took 8 bases from V and 2 from J, leaving 17 bases between them. The V gene's germline CDR1 is MDHEN and CDR2 SYDVKM.

V is TRBV12-3 or TRBV12-4 and J is TRBJ2-2; D is ambiguous. CDR3 size: 15 residues. The V and J ends lost 7 bases and 0 bases respectively, with 12 bases between them. The chain's CDR3 is CASTPSGANTGELFF. Written as DNA, the CDR3 is TGTGCCAGCACCCCCAGTGGGGCGAACACCGGGGAGCTGTTTTTT.

The chain employs TRBV7-2 and TRBJ1-2; D call uncertain. Between the trimmed V and J ends, which lost 5 bases and 2 bases, there was a span of 18 bases. The CDR3 sequence is 16 residues long. Germline-derived CDR1 and CDR2 are SGHTA and FQGNSA. Here the CDR3 reads CASSRNFRPQNYGYTF. The CDR3 region has the DNA TGTGCCAGCAGCCGAAACTTCCGGCCTCAAAACTATGGCTACACCTTC.